Presented here are 9 T cell receptor beta chains from one specimen sequenced in a study of technical replicates of blood from a handful of donors listed by TCRdb under 2017. Receptor amplification or capture employed the immunoSEQ multiplex PCR assay. TCRdb took over this immuneACCESS table, retaining in-frame rearrangements with V and J assigned. Such tables are incomplete; in checked studies, under half of the missing clones stem from an unresolved V gene, and the remainder is unexplained. The sample has approximately 75,000 clones on record, roughly 92% of them singletons. Jointly, the top ten make up around 0.37% of the sample. Sequenced sample: T cells isolated from PBMCs. Receptors were obtained from a human donor in good health.

The chain recombines TRBV7-2 with TRBJ1-2; 7 bases match TRBD1. This CDR3 is 14 amino acids long. Looked up from germline, CDR1 is SGHTA and CDR2 is FQGNSA. The trim removed 3 bases at V and 4 bases at J, leaving 5 bases unmatched. This CDR3 reads CASSFGSGGYGYTF. The CDR3 bases are TGTGCCAGCAGCTTTGGGTCAGGGGGCTATGGCTACACCTTC.

This sequence joins TRBV9 and TRBJ2-3; TRBD2 matches 8 bases. Germline CDR1 SGDLS, CDR2 YYNGEE. V was pared by 0 bases and J by 3 bases, with 6 bases of the junction left unmatched. The CDR3 consists of 16 residues. CDR3: CASSVDSGGRTDTQYF. The DNA for the CDR3 is TGTGCCAGCAGCGTAGACTCAGGCGGGAGGACAGATACGCAGTATTTT.

This rearrangement joins TRBV29-1 to TRBJ2-7, with a weak D call TRBD1 (5 bases). Germline CDR1 and CDR2: SQVTM and ANQGSEA. Trimming cost V 2 bases and J 6 bases, with 5 bases left between them. The CDR3 contains 10 residues. The CDR3 loop is CSVEQGEQYF. Written as DNA, the CDR3 is TGCAGCGTTGAACAGGGCGAGCAGTACTTC.

The chain joins TRBV6-1 to TRBJ2-5, with D maybe TRBD1 (5 bases). CDR1 and CDR2 (germline): MNHNS, SASEGT. The CDR3 has 14 residues. Trimming pared 1 base from V and 5 bases from J, leaving 11 bases between. The CDR3 coding sequence is TGTGCCAGCAGTGAAGTCCAGGGTCCGGAGACCCAGTACTTC. This translates into CASSEVQGPETQYF.

This chain joins TRBV27 and TRBJ1-2; the D is unclear. The CDR3 is 11 amino acids. In germline, CDR1 is MNHEY, CDR2 SMNVEV (reference sequence). Trimming removed 3 bases at V and 5 bases at J, with 4 bases between. The CDR3 sequence: CASSFQYGYTF. CDR3 nucleotide sequence: TGTGCCAGCAGTTTTCAGTATGGCTACACCTTC.

The rearrangement links TRBV30 to TRBJ2-7, with 9 positions matching TRBD1. This CDR3 comprises 12 residues. Germline-derived CDR1 and CDR2 are GTSNPN and SVGIG (reference sequence). With V trimmed by 7 bases and J by 4 bases, 5 bases remained unmatched. The CDR3: CASGQGEYEQYF. The DNA of the CDR3 is TGTGCCTCGGGACAGGGAGAGTACGAGCAGTACTTC.

The sample holds one count of this clone. The gene calls are TRBV10-2 and TRBJ2-3; TRBD2 matches at 10 bases. From germline, CDR1 is WSHSY and CDR2 SAAADI. J gave up 4 bases and V 3 bases, and 4 bases lay outside the gene matches. The CDR3 has 15 residues. CDR3 coding DNA: TGCGCCAGCAGTGAAGTAGCGGGAGGACCAGATACGCAGTATTTT. It codes for CASSEVAGGPDTQYF.

The chain carries TRBV7-2 and TRBJ2-1; a possible D gene is TRBD1 (6 bases). The CDR3 has 16 amino acids. Germline V gene sequence: CDR1 SGHTA, CDR2 FQGNSA. Trimming took off 5 bases at V and 4 bases at J, with 18 bases between the two ends. CDR3 amino acids: CASSHNLPRGYNEQFF. The CDR3 DNA follows: TGTGCCAGCAGCCATAACTTACCCAGGGGATACAATGAGCAGTTCTTC.

J is TRBJ2-5 and V is TRBV5-1; tentatively, D is TRBD1 (6 bases). The CDR3 has 18 amino acids. The ends were cut back, 3 bases at V and 1 base at J, with 22 bases in the middle. Germline V lookup: CDR1 SGHRS, CDR2 YFSETQ. The CDR3: CASSSGTLNPRAQETQYF. Here the CDR3 DNA reads TGCGCCAGCAGCTCCGGGACACTGAACCCTAGGGCCCAAGAGACCCAGTACTTC. Filled out from reference TRBV5-1 and TRBJ2-5, the complete variable domain reads KAGVTQTPRYLIKTRGQQVTLSCSPISGHRSVSWYQQTPGQGLQFLFEYFSETQRNKGNFPGRFSGRQFSNSRSEMNVSTLELGDSALYLCASSSGTLNPRAQETQYFGPGTRLLVL.